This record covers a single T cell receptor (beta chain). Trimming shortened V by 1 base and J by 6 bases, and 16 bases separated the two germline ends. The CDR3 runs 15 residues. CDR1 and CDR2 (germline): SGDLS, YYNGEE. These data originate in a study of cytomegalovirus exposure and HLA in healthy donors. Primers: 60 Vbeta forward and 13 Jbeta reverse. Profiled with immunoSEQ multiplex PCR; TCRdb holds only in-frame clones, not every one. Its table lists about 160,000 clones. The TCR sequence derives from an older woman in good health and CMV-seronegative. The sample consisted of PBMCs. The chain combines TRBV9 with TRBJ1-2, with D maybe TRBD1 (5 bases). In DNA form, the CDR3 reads TGTGCCAGCAGCGTAAGTTCAGGGTCCCAGGATGGCTACACCTTC. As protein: CASSVSSGSQDGYTF.